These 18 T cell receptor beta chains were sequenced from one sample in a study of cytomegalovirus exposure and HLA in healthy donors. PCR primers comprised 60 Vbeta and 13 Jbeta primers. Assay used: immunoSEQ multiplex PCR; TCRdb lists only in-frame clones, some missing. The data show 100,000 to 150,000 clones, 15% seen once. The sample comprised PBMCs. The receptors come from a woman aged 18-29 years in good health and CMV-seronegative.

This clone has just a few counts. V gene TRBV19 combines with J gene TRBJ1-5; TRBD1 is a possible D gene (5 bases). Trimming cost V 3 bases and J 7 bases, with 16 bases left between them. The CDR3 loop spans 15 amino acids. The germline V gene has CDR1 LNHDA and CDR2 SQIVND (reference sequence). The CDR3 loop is CASSIRQGGGQPQHF. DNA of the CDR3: TGTGCCAGTAGTATCAGGCAGGGCGGGGGGCAGCCCCAGCATTTT. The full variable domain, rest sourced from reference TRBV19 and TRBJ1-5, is DGGITQSPKYLFRKEGQNVTLSCEQNLNHDAMYWYRQDPGQGLRLIYYSQIVNDFQKGDIAEGYSVSREKKESFPLTVTSAQKNPTAFYLCASSIRQGGGQPQHFGDGTRLSIL.

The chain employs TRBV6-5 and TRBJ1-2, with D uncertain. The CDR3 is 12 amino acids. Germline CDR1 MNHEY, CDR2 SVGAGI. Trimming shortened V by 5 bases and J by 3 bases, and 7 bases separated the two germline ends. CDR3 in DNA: TGTGCCAGCAGTGGAGGCTACTATGGCTACACCTTC. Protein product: CASSGGYYGYTF.

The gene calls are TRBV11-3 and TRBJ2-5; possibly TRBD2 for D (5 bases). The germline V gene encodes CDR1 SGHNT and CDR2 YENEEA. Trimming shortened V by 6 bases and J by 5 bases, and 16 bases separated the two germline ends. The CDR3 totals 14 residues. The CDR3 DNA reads TGTGCCAGCAGTCGGACGGGGAAAGGGGAGACCCAGTACTTC. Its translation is CASSRTGKGETQYF.

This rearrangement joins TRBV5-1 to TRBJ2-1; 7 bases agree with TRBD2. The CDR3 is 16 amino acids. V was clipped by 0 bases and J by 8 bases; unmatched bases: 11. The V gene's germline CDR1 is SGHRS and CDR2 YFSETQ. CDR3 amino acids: CASSLVGTTSNDEQFF. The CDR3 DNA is TGCGCCAGCAGCTTGGTAGGGACTACCTCCAACGATGAGCAGTTCTTC.

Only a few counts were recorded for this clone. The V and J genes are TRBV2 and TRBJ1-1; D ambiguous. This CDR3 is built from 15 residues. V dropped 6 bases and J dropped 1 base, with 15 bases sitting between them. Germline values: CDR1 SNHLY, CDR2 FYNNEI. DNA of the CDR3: TGTGCCAGCAGCCCAACGACGGGGTCGAACACTGAAGCTTTCTTT. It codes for CASSPTTGSNTEAFF.

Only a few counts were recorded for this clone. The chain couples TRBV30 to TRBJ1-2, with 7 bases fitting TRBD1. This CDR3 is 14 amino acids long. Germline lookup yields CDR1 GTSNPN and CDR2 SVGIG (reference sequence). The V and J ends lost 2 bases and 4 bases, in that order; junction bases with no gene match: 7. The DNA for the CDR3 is TGTGCCTGGAGTCCAGGGGGATCGGGCTATGGCTACACCTTC. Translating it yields CAWSPGGSGYGYTF.

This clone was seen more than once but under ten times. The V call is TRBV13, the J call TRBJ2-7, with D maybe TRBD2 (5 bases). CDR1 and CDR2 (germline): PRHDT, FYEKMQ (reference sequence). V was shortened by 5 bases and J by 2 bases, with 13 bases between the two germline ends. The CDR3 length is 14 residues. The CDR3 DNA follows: TGTGCCAGCAGCGTTGCGGGTAACACCTACGAGCAGTACTTC. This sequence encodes CASSVAGNTYEQYF.

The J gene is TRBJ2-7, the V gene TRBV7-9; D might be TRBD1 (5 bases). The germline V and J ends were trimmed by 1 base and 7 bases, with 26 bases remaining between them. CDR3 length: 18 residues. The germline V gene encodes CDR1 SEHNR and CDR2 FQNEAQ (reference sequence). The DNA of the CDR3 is TGTGCCAGCAGCTTAGGGGGCCGTGGCAGGCACCCTCCGCGGGAGCAGTACTTC. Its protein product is CASSLGGRGRHPPREQYF.

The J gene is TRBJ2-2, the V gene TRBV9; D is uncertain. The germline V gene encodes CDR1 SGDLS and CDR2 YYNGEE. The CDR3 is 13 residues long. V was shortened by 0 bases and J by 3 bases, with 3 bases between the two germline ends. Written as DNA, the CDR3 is TGTGCCAGCAGCGTAGGAGACACCGGGGAGCTGTTTTTT. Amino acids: CASSVGDTGELFF.

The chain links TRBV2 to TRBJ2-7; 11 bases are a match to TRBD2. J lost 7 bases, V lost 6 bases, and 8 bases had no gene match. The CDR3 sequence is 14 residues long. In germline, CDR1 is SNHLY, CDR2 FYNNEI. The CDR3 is CASRTLAGAGEQYF. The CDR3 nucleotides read TGTGCCAGCAGAACACTAGCGGGAGCGGGGGAGCAGTACTTC. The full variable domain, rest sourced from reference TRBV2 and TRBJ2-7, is EPEVTQTPSHQVTQMGQEVILRCVPISNHLYFYWYRQILGQKVEFLVSFYNNEISEKSEIFDDQFSVERPDGSNFTLKIRSTKLEDSAMYFCASRTLAGAGEQYFGPGTRLTVT.

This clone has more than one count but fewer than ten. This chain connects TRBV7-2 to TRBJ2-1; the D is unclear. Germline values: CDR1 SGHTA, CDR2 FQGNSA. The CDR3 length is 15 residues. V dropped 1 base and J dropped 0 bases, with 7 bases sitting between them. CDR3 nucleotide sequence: TGTGCCAGCAGCTTAGAAACTTTCTCCTACAATGAGCAGTTCTTC. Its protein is CASSLETFSYNEQFF.

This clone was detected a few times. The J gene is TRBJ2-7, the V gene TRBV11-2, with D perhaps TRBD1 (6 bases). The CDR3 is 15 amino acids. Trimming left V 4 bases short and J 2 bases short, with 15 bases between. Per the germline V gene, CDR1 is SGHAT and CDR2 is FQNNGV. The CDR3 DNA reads TGTGCCAGCAGCTCGAAGGACAGTATACCCTACGAGCAGTACTTC. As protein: CASSSKDSIPYEQYF.

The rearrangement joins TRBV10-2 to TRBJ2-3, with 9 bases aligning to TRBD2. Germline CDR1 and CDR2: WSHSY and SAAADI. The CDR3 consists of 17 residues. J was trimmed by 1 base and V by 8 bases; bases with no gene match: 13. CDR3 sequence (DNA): TGCGCCAGCGCCCCGAGGTGGGCGGGGGGGCGCACAGATACGCAGTATTTT. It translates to CASAPRWAGGRTDTQYF.

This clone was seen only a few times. The CDR3 protein is CASRRQGSGNQPQHF. The DNA for the CDR3 is TGTGCCAGCAGGCGACAGGGTAGTGGCAATCAGCCCCAGCATTTT. This chain links TRBV28 with TRBJ1-5, with 7 nucleotides matching TRBD1. Losses at the gene ends were 6 bases for V and 2 bases for J; bases not matched to a gene: 7. Per the germline V gene, CDR1 is MDHEN and CDR2 is SYDVKM. CDR3 length: 15 amino acids.

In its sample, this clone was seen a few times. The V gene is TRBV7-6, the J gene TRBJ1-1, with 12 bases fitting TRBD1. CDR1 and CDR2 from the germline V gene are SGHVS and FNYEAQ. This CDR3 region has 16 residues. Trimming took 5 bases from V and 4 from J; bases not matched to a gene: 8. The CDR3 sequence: CASSAGTGGGGTEAFF. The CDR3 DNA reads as TGTGCCAGCAGCGCGGGGACAGGGGGCGGGGGCACTGAAGCTTTCTTT.

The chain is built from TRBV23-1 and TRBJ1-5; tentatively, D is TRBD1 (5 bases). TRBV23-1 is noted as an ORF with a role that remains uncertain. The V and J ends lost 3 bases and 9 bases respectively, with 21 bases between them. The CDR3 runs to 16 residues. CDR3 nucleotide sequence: TGCGCCAGCAGTCATAGCCAGGGAGGCGCCAGAGGGCCCCAGCATTTT. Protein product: CASSHSQGGARGPQHF.

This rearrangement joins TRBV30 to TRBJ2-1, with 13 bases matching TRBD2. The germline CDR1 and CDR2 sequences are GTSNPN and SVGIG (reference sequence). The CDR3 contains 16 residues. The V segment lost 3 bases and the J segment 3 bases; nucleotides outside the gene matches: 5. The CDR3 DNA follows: TGTGCCTGGAGCCTTGGGACTAGCGGGATCTACAATGAGCAGTTCTTC. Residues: CAWSLGTSGIYNEQFF. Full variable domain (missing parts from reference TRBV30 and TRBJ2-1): SQTIHQWPATLVQPVGSPLSLECTVEGTSNPNLYWYRQAAGRGLQLLFYSVGIGQISSEVPQNLSASRPQDRQFILSSKKLLLSDSGFYLCAWSLGTSGIYNEQFFGPGTRLTVL.

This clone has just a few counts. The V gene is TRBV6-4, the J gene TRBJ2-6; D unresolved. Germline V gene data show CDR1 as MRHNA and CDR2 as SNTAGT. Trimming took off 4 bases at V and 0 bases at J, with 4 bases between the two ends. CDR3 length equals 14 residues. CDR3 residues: CASSVNSGANVLTF. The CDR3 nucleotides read TGTGCCAGCAGTGTCAACTCTGGGGCCAACGTCCTGACTTTC.